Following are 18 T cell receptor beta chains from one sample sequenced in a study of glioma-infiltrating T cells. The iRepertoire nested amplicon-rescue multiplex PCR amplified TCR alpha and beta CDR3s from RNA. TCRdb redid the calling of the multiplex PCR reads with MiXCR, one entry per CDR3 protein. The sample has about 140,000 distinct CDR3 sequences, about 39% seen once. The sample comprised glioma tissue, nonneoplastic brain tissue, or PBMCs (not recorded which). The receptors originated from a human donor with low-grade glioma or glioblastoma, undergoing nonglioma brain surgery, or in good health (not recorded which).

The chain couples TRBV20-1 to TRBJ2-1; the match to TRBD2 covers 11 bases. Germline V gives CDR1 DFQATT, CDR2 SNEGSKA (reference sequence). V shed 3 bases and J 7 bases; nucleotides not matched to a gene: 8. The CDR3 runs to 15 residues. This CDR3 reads CSARSPGLAVNEQFF. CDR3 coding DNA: TGCAGTGCTAGGTCCCCGGGACTAGCGGTTAATGAGCAGTTCTTC.

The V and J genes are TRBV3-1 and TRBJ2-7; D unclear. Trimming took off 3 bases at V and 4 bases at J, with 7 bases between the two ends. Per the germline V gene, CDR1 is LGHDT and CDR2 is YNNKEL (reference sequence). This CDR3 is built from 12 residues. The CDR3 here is CASSQTTYEQYF. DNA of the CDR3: TGTGCCAGCAGCCAGACGACATACGAGCAGTACTTC.

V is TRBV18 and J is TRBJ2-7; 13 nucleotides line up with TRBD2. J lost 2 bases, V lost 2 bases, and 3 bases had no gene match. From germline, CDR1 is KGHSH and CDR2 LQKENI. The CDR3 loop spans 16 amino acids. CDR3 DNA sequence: TGTGCCAGCTCACCAGCTGGACTAGCGGGGGCCTACGAGCAGTACTTC. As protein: CASSPAGLAGAYEQYF.

This chain's CDR3 is CASSVGQVEVYEQYF. CDR3 nucleotide sequence: TGTGCCAGTAGTGTGGGACAAGTGGAGGTCTACGAGCAGTACTTC. The V call is TRBV19, the J call TRBJ2-5, with TRBD1 as a possible D gene (6 bases). TRBJ2-7 explains the end of the DNA better; the J call may be wrong. CDR1 is LNHDA and CDR2 is SQIVND in the germline V gene (reference sequence). The CDR3 extends over 15 amino acids.

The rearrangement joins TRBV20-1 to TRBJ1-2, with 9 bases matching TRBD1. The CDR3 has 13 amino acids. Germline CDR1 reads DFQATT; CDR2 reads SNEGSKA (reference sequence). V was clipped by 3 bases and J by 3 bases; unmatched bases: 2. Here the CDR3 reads CSASTGGYYGYTF. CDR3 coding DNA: TGCAGTGCTAGCACAGGGGGCTACTATGGCTACACCTTC.

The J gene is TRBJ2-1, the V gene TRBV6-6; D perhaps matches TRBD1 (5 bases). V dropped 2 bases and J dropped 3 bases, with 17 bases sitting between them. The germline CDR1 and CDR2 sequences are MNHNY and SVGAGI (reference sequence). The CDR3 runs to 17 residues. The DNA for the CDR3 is TGTGCCAGCAGTTACGACCTACTTCAGGGTAACTACAATGAGCAGTTCTTC. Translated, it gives CASSYDLLQGNYNEQFF.

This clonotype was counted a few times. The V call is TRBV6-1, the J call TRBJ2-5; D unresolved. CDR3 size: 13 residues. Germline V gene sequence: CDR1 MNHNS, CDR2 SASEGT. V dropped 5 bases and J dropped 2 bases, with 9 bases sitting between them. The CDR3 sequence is CASSYAYQETQYF. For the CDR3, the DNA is TGTGCCAGCAGTTATGCCTATCAAGAGACCCAGTACTTC.

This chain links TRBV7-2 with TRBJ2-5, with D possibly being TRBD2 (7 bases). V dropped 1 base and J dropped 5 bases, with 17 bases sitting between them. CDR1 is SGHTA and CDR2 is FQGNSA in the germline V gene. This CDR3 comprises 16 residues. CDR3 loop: CASSLGAGAGEETQYF. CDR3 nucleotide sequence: TGTGCCAGCAGCTTAGGCGCGGGGGCGGGAGAGGAGACCCAGTACTTC.

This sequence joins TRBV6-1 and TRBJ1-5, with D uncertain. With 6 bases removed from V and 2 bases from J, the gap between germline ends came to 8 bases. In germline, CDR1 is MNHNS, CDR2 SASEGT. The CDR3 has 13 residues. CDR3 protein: CASRRVGNQPQHF. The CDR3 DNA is TGTGCCAGCAGGAGGGTAGGCAATCAGCCCCAGCATTTT.

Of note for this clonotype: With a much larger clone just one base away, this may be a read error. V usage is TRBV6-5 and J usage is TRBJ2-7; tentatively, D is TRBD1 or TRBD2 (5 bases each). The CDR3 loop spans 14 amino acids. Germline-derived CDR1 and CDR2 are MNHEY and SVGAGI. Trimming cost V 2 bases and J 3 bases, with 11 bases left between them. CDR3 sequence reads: CASSYTGRFYEQYF. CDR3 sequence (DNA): TGTGCCAGCAGTTACACGGGACGCTTCTACGAGCAGTACTTC.

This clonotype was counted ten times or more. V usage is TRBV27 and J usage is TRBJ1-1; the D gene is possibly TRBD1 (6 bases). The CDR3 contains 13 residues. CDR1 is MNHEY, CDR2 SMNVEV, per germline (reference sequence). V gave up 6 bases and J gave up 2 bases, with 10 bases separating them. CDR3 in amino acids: CASSPGENTEAFF. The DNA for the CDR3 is TGTGCCAGCAGCCCAGGGGAAAACACTGAAGCTTTCTTT.

In DNA, the CDR3 is TGTGCCAGCAGCTTCTCCGGGACAGAGAACACTGAAGCTTTCTTT. Protein: CASSFSGTENTEAFF. The V gene is TRBV7-2, the J gene TRBJ1-1; 7 nucleotides line up with TRBD1. V lost 3 bases, J lost 1 base, and 5 bases stayed unmatched. CDR1 SGHTA and CDR2 FQGNSA come from the germline V gene. This CDR3 contains 15 residues.

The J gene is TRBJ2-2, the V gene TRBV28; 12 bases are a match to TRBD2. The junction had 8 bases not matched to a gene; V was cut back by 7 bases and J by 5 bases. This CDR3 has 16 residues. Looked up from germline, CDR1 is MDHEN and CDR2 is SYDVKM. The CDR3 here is CASISSGRVGTGELFF. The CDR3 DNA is TGTGCCAGCATCTCTAGCGGGAGGGTAGGAACCGGGGAGCTGTTTTTT. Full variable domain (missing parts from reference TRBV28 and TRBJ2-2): DVKVTQSSRYLVKRTGEKVFLECVQDMDHENMFWYRQDPGLGLRLIYFSYDVKMKEKGDIPEGYSVSREKKERFSLILESASTNQTSMYLCASISSGRVGTGELFFGEGSRLTVL.

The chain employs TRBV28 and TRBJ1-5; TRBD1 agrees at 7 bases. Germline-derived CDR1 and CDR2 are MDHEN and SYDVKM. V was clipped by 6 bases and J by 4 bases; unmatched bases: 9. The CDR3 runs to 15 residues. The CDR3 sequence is CASSPGQVGNQPQHF. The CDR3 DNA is TGTGCCAGCAGCCCCGGACAGGTCGGAAATCAGCCCCAGCATTTT.

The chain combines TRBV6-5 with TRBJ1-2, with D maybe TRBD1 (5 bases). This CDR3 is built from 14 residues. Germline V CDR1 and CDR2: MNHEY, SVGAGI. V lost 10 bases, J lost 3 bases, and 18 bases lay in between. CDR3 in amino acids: CANRKPGEDYGYTF. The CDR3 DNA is TGTGCCAACAGGAAACCGGGAGAAGACTATGGCTACACCTTC.

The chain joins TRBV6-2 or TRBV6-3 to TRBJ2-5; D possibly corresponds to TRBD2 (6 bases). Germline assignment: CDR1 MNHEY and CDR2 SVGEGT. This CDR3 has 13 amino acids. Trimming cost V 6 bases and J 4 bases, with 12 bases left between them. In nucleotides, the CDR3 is TGTGCCAGCAGGCCGGGACTCGCAGAGACCCAGTACTTC. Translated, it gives CASRPGLAETQYF.

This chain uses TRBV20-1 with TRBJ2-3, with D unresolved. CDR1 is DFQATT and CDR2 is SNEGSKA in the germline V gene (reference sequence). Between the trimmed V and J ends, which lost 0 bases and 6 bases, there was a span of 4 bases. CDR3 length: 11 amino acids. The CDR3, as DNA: TGCAGTGCTAGAGAGGGGGATACGCAGTATTTT. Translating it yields CSAREGDTQYF.

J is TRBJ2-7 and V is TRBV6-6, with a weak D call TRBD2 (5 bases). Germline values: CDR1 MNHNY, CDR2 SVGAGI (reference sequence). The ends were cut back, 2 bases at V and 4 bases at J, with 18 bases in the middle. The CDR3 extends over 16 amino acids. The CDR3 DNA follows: TGTGCCAGCAGTTACGGATCGCCGGGATGGGGATACGAGCAGTACTTC. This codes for CASSYGSPGWGYEQYF.